The 7 T cell receptor beta chains below were found in one sample sequenced in a study of T cell responses to AZD1222 COVID-19 vaccine. TCRdb's table, derived via immunoSEQ multiplex PCR, lists solely in-frame clones and lacks some. This table has around 140,000 clones, roughly 90% appearing once. This sample comprised peripheral blood, obtained on day 0 of AZD1222 vaccination. The source is an adult in good health.

J is TRBJ1-1 and V is TRBV6-1, with D perhaps TRBD1 (6 bases). The V gene's germline CDR1 is MNHNS and CDR2 SASEGT. CDR3 size: 14 residues. V lost 2 bases and J lost 2, with 9 bases in between. CDR3 sequence (DNA): TGTGCCAGCAGTGAATTGGGGGCCAACACTGAAGCTTTCTTT. Its translation: CASSELGANTEAFF.

The chain employs TRBV6-5 and TRBJ1-2, with D perhaps TRBD1 (5 bases). Per germline, CDR1 MNHEY and CDR2 SVGAGI. Trimming shortened V by 10 bases and J by 2 bases, and 17 bases separated the two germline ends. This CDR3 contains 14 residues. CDR3 sequence (DNA): TGTGCCACTTTAGGGACGTGGGGAAACTATGGCTACACCTTC. This translates into CATLGTWGNYGYTF.

This chain uses TRBV9 with TRBJ1-6; possible D gene TRBD1, 5 bases. Per the germline V gene, CDR1 is SGDLS and CDR2 is YYNGEE. The CDR3 runs 16 residues. V lost 0 bases, J lost 7 bases, and 14 bases lay in between. CDR3 region: CASSVAGSRANSPLHF. The CDR3 DNA is TGTGCCAGCAGCGTAGCCGGAAGCAGGGCCAATTCACCCCTCCACTTT.

Only one count was recorded for this clone. The chain joins TRBV4-1 to TRBJ1-5; 8 nucleotides line up with TRBD1. Germline V gene sequence: CDR1 MGHRA, CDR2 YSYEKL. With V trimmed by 7 bases and J by 2 bases, 10 bases remained unmatched. The CDR3 sequence is 16 residues long. The CDR3 sequence is CASKGQAVVGNQPQHF. CDR3 sequence (DNA): TGCGCCAGCAAGGGACAGGCAGTAGTAGGCAATCAGCCCCAGCATTTT.

The rearrangement joins TRBV6-4 to TRBJ2-1; D call uncertain. The CDR3 runs to 16 residues. Trimming left V 0 bases short and J 2 bases short, with 11 bases between. Per the germline V gene, CDR1 is MRHNA and CDR2 is SNTAGT. The CDR3 DNA reads TGTGCCAGCAGTGACTCAAAGTCTCCCCCCTACAATGAGCAGTTCTTC. Protein product: CASSDSKSPPYNEQFF.

The J gene is TRBJ1-2, the V gene TRBV28; tentative D call: TRBD1 (5 bases). V was shortened by 3 bases and J by 6 bases, with 11 bases between the two germline ends. CDR1 is MDHEN, CDR2 SYDVKM, per germline. The CDR3 is 13 residues long. CDR3 sequence reads: CASSLHRLHGYTF. The CDR3 nucleotides read TGTGCCAGCAGTTTGCACAGGCTTCATGGCTACACCTTC.

V and J are TRBV7-2 and TRBJ2-7; D is possibly TRBD2 (5 bases). The CDR3 sequence is 18 residues long. Germline loops: CDR1 SGHTA, CDR2 FQGNSA. V lost 5 bases to trimming and J lost 3 bases, with 26 bases between them. CDR3 bases: TGTGCCAGCAGCCTTCGAGGGTATACCCTAAATCAATTCTACGAGCAGTACTTC. This gives the protein CASSLRGYTLNQFYEQYF.